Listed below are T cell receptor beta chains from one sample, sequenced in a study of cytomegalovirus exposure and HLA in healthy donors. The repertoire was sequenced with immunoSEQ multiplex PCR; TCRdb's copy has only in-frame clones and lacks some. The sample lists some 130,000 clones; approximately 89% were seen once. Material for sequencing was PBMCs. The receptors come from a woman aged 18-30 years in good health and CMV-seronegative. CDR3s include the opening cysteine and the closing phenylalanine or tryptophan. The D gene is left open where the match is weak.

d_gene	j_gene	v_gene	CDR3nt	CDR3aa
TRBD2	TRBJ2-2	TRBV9	TGTGCCAGCAGCGTTGGGACTAGCGGGACCGGGGAGCTGTTTTTT	CASSVGTSGTGELFF
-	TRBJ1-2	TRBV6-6	TGTGCCAGCAATATGGACAGCGACTATGGCTACACCTTC	CASNMDSDYGYTF
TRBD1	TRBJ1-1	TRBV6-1	TGTGCCAGCAGTGAGGGACAGGGGGGGACTGAAGCTTTCTTT	CASSEGQGGTEAFF
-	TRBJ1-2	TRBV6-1	TGTGCCAGCACGTTTTCGGACTATGGCTACACCTTC	CASTFSDYGYTF
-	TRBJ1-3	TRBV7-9	TGTGCCAGCAGCTTGATTACAGGTAGCTCTGGAAACACCATATATTTT	CASSLITGSSGNTIYF
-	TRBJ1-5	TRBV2	TGTGCCAGCAGACCTACGGGGAATCAGCCCCAGCATTTT	CASRPTGNQPQHF
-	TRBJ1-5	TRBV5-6	TGTGCCAGCAGCTTGTGGCTGGGCCCCGGCAATCAGCCCCAGCATTTT	CASSLWLGPGNQPQHF
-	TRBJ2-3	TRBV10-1	TGCGCCAGCAGTGTTGGAGGGGCTAGCACAGATACGCAGTATTTT	CASSVGGASTDTQYF
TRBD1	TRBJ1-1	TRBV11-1	TGTGCCAGCAGCTTAGTACCAGGGGGAAGCACTGAAGCTTTCTTT	CASSLVPGGSTEAFF
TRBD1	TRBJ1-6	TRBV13	TGTGCCAGCAGCTTCTACAGGGGCCGAAGGAATTCACCCCTCCACTTT	CASSFYRGRRNSPLHF
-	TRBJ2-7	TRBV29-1	TGCAGCGCTCTAAGGGTGGGGGCCGACGAGCAGTACTTC	CSALRVGADEQYF